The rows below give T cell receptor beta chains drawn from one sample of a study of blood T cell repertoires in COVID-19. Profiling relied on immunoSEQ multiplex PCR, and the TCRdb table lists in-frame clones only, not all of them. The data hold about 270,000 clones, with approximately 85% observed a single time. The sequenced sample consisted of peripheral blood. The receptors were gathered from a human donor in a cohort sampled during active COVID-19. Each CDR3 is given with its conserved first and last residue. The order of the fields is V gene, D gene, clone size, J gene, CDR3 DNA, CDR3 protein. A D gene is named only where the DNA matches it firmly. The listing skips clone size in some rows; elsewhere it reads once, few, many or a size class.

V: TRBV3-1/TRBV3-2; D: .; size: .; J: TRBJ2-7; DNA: TGTGCCAGCAGCCTCGGCTCCTACGAGCAGTACTTC; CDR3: CASSLGSYEQYF
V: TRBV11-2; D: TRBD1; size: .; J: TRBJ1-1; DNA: TGTGCCAGCAGCTTAAAACCTTTGGGACAGATGAACACTGAAGCTTTCTTT; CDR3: CASSLKPLGQMNTEAFF
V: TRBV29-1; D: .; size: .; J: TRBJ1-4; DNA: TGCAGCGTTTCCGGGGTCGAAGAAAAACTGTTTTTT; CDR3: CSVSGVEEKLFF
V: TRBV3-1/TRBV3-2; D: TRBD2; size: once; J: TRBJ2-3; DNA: TGTGCCAGCAGCCAAGGAGTAGGACTAGCGGGAGGCAGCACAGATACGCAGTATTTT; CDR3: CASSQGVGLAGGSTDTQYF
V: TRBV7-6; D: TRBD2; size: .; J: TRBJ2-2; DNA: TGTGCCAGCAGCCTCCCTCCTAGCGGGGGGACCGGGGAGCTGTTTTTT; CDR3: CASSLPPSGGTGELFF
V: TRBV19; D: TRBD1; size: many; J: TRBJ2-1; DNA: TGTGCCAGTAGCCTCCGACAGGGGGCGTACAATGAGCAGTTCTTC; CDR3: CASSLRQGAYNEQFF
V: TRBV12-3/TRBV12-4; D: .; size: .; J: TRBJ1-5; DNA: TGTGCCAGCAGCCTAATGGGCGATCAGCCCCAGCATTTT; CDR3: CASSLMGDQPQHF
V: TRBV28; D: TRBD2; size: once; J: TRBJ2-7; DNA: TGTGCCAGCAGTCCCCCGGGGGGGAGCTCCTACGAGCAGTACTTC; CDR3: CASSPPGGSSYEQYF
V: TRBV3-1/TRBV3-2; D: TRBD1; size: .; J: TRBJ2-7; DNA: TGTGCCAGCAGCTTTACCGGGACAGGCTCCTACGAGCAGTACTTC; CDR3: CASSFTGTGSYEQYF
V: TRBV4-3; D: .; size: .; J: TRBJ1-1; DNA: TGCGCCAGCAGCCAAGTAGGAGGACTCCAGTTCTTT; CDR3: CASSQVGGLQFF
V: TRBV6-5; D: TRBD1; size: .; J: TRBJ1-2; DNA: TGTGCCAGCAGTTACGTGGGACAGACTTCTTATGGCTACACCTTC; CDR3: CASSYVGQTSYGYTF
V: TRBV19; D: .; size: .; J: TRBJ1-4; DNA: TGTGCCAGTAGGGGTGGGCAGAATAATGAAAAACTGTTTTTT; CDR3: CASRGGQNNEKLFF
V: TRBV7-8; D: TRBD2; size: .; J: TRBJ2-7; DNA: TGTGCCAGCAGCTTACCCTTTCCGCGGGAGGGCTCCTACGAGCAGTACTTC; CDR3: CASSLPFPREGSYEQYF
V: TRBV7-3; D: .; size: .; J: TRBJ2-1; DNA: TGTGCCAGCAGCTTAAATAGCGGACACTCCTACAATGAGCAGTTCTTC; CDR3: CASSLNSGHSYNEQFF
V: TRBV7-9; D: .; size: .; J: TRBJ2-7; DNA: TGTGCCAGCAGCCCCCAGCGGTACTCCTACGAGCAGTACTTC; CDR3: CASSPQRYSYEQYF
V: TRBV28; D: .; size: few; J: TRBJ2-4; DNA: TGTGCCAGCAGCATGGACAGAAACATTCAGTACTTC; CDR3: CASSMDRNIQYF
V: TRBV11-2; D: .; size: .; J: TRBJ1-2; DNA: TGTGCCAGCAGCTTCGCGGCTGGGGGCTACACCTTC; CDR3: CASSFAAGGYTF
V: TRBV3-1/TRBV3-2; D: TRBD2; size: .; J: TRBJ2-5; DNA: TGTGCCAGCAGCCCCGGGACTAGCTTAGGAGGGGGACAAGAGACCCAGTACTTC; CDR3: CASSPGTSLGGGQETQYF
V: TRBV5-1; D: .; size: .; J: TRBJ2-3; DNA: TGCGCCAGCAGCTTGGAACTAGTAGATACGCAGTATTTT; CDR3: CASSLELVDTQYF
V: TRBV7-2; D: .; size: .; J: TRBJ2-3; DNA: TGTGCCAGCAGCTTTACAGGGTACGATGCGCAGTATTTT; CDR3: CASSFTGYDAQYF